The 21 T cell receptor beta chains in this list originate from one sample, sequenced in a study of cytomegalovirus exposure and HLA in healthy donors. Vbeta (60) and Jbeta (13) primers were used in the PCR. Libraries were prepared by immunoSEQ multiplex PCR; TCRdb keeps only in-frame clonotypes and omits some of them. The profile shows around 150,000 clones, just under 70% of them singletons. Sequenced sample: PBMCs. The receptors here all came from a man aged 60 to 69 in good health and CMV-seronegative.

CDR3: CASSPDRASPLHF. CDR3 in DNA: TGTGCCAGTAGCCCGGACAGGGCCTCACCCCTCCACTTT. This chain links TRBV19 with TRBJ1-6; 8 bases align to TRBD1. Trimming took 6 bases from V and 10 from J; bases not matched to a gene: 5. The germline gives CDR1 LNHDA, CDR2 SQIVND (reference sequence). The CDR3 spans 13 residues. The full variable domain, in which reference TRBV19 and TRBJ1-6 provide the parts outside the CDR3, is DGGITQSPKYLFRKEGQNVTLSCEQNLNHDAMYWYRQDPGQGLRLIYYSQIVNDFQKGDIAEGYSVSREKKESFPLTVTSAQKNPTAFYLCASSPDRASPLHFGNGTRLTVT.

This sequence joins TRBV7-2 and TRBJ2-3; TRBD2 aligns across 10 bases. CDR3 length equals 17 residues. Germline CDR1 reads SGHTA; CDR2 reads FQGNSA. Losses at the gene ends were 1 base for V and 4 bases for J; bases not matched to a gene: 8. CDR3 loop: CASSLGRSGRASDTQYF. The CDR3, as DNA: TGTGCCAGCAGCTTAGGAAGAAGCGGGAGGGCCTCAGATACGCAGTATTTT.

This clone was observed once. V gene TRBV2 combines with J gene TRBJ2-7; the match to TRBD1 covers 7 bases. V trimming: 7 bases; J trimming: 1 base; junction bases outside the gene matches: 7. Looked up from germline, CDR1 is SNHLY and CDR2 is FYNNEI. This CDR3 is 14 amino acids long. The CDR3 nucleotides read TGTGCCAGCAATCCTCGGGACAGTTCCTACGAGCAGTACTTC. Translating it yields CASNPRDSSYEQYF. The entire variable domain, with the rest obtained from reference TRBV2 and TRBJ2-7, is as follows: EPEVTQTPSHQVTQMGQEVILRCVPISNHLYFYWYRQILGQKVEFLVSFYNNEISEKSEIFDDQFSVERPDGSNFTLKIRSTKLEDSAMYFCASNPRDSSYEQYFGPGTRLTVT.

This chain links TRBV7-9 with TRBJ2-7, with D possibly matching TRBD2 (5 bases). This CDR3 region has 14 residues. V lost 2 bases and J lost 2, with 10 bases in between. Germline CDR1 and CDR2: SEHNR and FQNEAQ (reference sequence). CDR3 region: CASSLSGAAYEQYF. The CDR3 bases are TGTGCCAGCAGCTTAAGCGGAGCGGCCTACGAGCAGTACTTC. The variable domain in full, with the rest retrieved from reference TRBV7-9 and TRBJ2-7, is DTGVSQNPRHKITKRGQNVTFRCDPISEHNRLYWYRQTLGQGPEFLTYFQNEAQLEKSRLLSDRFSAERPKGSFSTLEIQRTEQGDSAMYLCASSLSGAAYEQYFGPGTRLTVT.

The V call is TRBV11-2, the J call TRBJ2-3; D is unclear. The CDR3 is 13 amino acids. The V and J ends lost 5 bases and 4 bases respectively, with 10 bases between them. From germline, CDR1 is SGHAT and CDR2 FQNNGV. The CDR3 region is CASSQAIADTQYF. The CDR3 DNA reads TGTGCCAGCAGCCAGGCCATCGCAGATACGCAGTATTTT.

V usage is TRBV7-2 and J usage is TRBJ2-5; TRBD1 matches 9 bases. The V and J ends lost 4 bases and 1 base, in that order; junction bases with no gene match: 10. This CDR3 has 17 residues. CDR1 and CDR2 (germline): SGHTA, FQGNSA. Here the CDR3 reads CASSSRRDRVLQETQYF. CDR3 DNA: TGTGCCAGCAGCTCCCGCCGGGACAGGGTGCTCCAAGAGACCCAGTACTTC. The full variable domain, rest sourced from reference TRBV7-2 and TRBJ2-5, is GAGVSQSPSNKVTEKGKDVELRCDPISGHTALYWYRQSLGQGLEFLIYFQGNSAPDKSGLPSDRFSAERTGGSVSTLTIQRTQQEDSAVYLCASSSRRDRVLQETQYFGPGTRLLVL.

V usage is TRBV9 and J usage is TRBJ2-1, with D maybe TRBD2 (5 bases). V lost 1 base, J lost 7 bases, and 9 bases lay in between. The CDR3 totals 13 residues. Germline V gene lookup returns CDR1 SGDLS and CDR2 YYNGEE. CDR3 sequence: CASSVLAANEQFF. The DNA for the CDR3 is TGTGCCAGCAGCGTACTAGCAGCGAATGAGCAGTTCTTC. The whole variable domain, filled in from reference TRBV9 and TRBJ2-1, reads DSGVTQTPKHLITATGQRVTLRCSPRSGDLSVYWYQQSLDQGLQFLIQYYNGEERAKGNILERFSAQQFPDLHSELNLSSLELGDSALYFCASSVLAANEQFFGPGTRLTVL.

J is TRBJ1-1 and V is TRBV7-9; maybe TRBD1 (6 bases). CDR1 SEHNR and CDR2 FQNEAQ come from the germline V gene (reference sequence). The ends were cut back, 2 bases at V and 3 bases at J, with 13 bases in the middle. The CDR3 is 15 residues long. The CDR3 coding sequence is TGTGCCAGCAGCTTAAAAGGGGGAATCGACACTGAAGCTTTCTTT. It specifies CASSLKGGIDTEAFF. Using reference TRBV7-9 and TRBJ1-1 for the parts outside the CDR3, the full variable domain is DTGVSQNPRHKITKRGQNVTFRCDPISEHNRLYWYRQTLGQGPEFLTYFQNEAQLEKSRLLSDRFSAERPKGSFSTLEIQRTEQGDSAMYLCASSLKGGIDTEAFFGQGTRLTVV.

The chain uses TRBV18 and TRBJ1-6; D is ambiguous. Germline CDR1 and CDR2: KGHSH and LQKENI. The CDR3 is 16 amino acids. V lost 1 base to trimming and J lost 5 bases, with 12 bases between them. DNA of the CDR3: TGTGCCAGCTCACCACGGGAGGGAAAGGATAATTCACCCCTCCACTTT. Translated: CASSPREGKDNSPLHF. The full variable domain, completed using reference TRBV18 and TRBJ1-6, is NAGVMQNPRHLVRRRGQEARLRCSPMKGHSHVYWYRQLPEEGLKFMVYLQKENIIDESGMPKERFSAEFPKEGPSILRIQQVVRGDSAAYFCASSPREGKDNSPLHFGNGTRLTVT.

The V and J genes are TRBV27 and TRBJ2-1; TRBD1 matches at 8 bases. The trim removed 2 bases at V and 0 bases at J, leaving 0 bases unmatched. Per the germline V gene, CDR1 is MNHEY and CDR2 is SMNVEV (reference sequence). The CDR3 contains 15 residues. The CDR3 here is CASSLDRGSYNEQFF. As DNA, the CDR3 is TGTGCCAGCAGTTTAGACAGGGGCTCCTACAATGAGCAGTTCTTC.

The chain employs TRBV5-1 and TRBJ2-7; no reliable D call. The germline CDR1 and CDR2 sequences are SGHRS and YFSETQ. Trimming pared 0 bases from V and 2 bases from J, leaving 6 bases between. The CDR3 is 13 residues long. CDR3 residues: CASSLGPTYEQYF. The CDR3, as DNA: TGCGCCAGCAGCTTGGGGCCCACCTACGAGCAGTACTTC.

This clone is a singleton in its sample. This chain links TRBV6-5 with TRBJ2-5, with 9 positions matching TRBD2. Trimming removed 2 bases from V and 5 bases from J; junction bases left unmatched: 9. Per the germline V gene, CDR1 is MNHEY and CDR2 is SVGAGI. The CDR3 covers 16 residues. The CDR3 protein is CASSYGAIAGVETQYF. The DNA of the CDR3 is TGTGCCAGCAGTTACGGGGCAATAGCGGGAGTTGAGACCCAGTACTTC.

The chain is built from TRBV5-4 and TRBJ2-3; TRBD1 is a possible D gene (5 bases). V was clipped by 3 bases and J by 0 bases, with 11 bases between them. CDR1 is SGHNT and CDR2 is YYREEE in the germline V gene (reference sequence). This CDR3 is built from 15 residues. This CDR3 reads CASSYMGLSTDTQYF. As DNA, the CDR3 is TGTGCCAGCAGCTACATGGGGCTTAGCACAGATACGCAGTATTTT.

The chain couples TRBV12-2 to TRBJ2-7; TRBD2 is the table's D call, not checked against the DNA. TRBV12-2 is termed a pseudogene. This CDR3 comprises 15 residues. The CDR3 region is CASQSSGRSSYEQYF. CDR3 DNA: TGTGCAAGTCAGAGTAGCGGGAGAAGTTCCTACGAGCAGTACTTC.

J is TRBJ2-2 and V is TRBV29-1; TRBD1 aligns across 7 bases. The CDR3 covers 12 residues. V was pared by 7 bases and J by 7 bases, with 6 bases of the junction left unmatched. Germline lookup yields CDR1 SQVTM and CDR2 ANQGSEA. In DNA form, the CDR3 reads TGCAGCGCGGGACAGAAAGACGGGGAGCTGTTTTTT. As protein: CSAGQKDGELFF.

This clone was counted only a few times. This chain connects TRBV5-1 to TRBJ2-1; perhaps TRBD1 as D (5 bases). Trimming stripped 0 bases from V and 0 bases from J, with 10 bases between. Per the germline V gene, CDR1 is SGHRS and CDR2 is YFSETQ. CDR3 length: 16 amino acids. This CDR3 is CASSLDRLSSYNEQFF. CDR3 coding DNA: TGCGCCAGCAGCTTGGACAGGTTGAGCTCCTACAATGAGCAGTTCTTC.

Regarding this clone: This specimen includes other DNA sequences encoding the same CDR3. The genes are TRBV18 and TRBJ1-1, with D perhaps TRBD1 (5 bases). Trimming stripped 3 bases from V and 1 base from J, with 9 bases between. Germline CDR1 reads KGHSH; CDR2 reads LQKENI. The CDR3 totals 14 residues. The CDR3 DNA is TGTGCCAGCTCACCCCTCGACAGGAACACTGAAGCTTTCTTT. This gives the protein CASSPLDRNTEAFF.

This clone appeared once. This chain links TRBV14 with TRBJ1-2; TRBD1 matches 8 bases. V trimming: 4 bases; J trimming: 3 bases; junction bases outside the gene matches: 1. The CDR3 sequence is 13 residues long. CDR1 SGHDN and CDR2 FVKESK come from the germline V gene. CDR3 region: CASSPGQDYGYTF. As DNA, the CDR3 is TGTGCCAGCAGCCCGGGACAGGACTATGGCTACACCTTC.

The chain carries TRBV9 and TRBJ1-1; the match to TRBD1 covers 7 bases. The CDR3 is made up of 15 amino acids. Unmatched junction bases numbered 3, after V lost 0 bases and J lost 1 base. The germline V gene has CDR1 SGDLS and CDR2 YYNGEE. In DNA form, the CDR3 reads TGTGCCAGCAGCGTAGATCAGGGGGGGAACACTGAAGCTTTCTTT. Protein product: CASSVDQGGNTEAFF.

This chain connects TRBV7-2 to TRBJ2-1, with 11 bases lining up with TRBD2. This CDR3 has 15 amino acids. V was clipped by 3 bases and J by 6 bases; unmatched bases: 4. Per germline, CDR1 SGHTA and CDR2 FQGNSA. CDR3 sequence (DNA): TGTGCCAGCAGCTTTAGCGGGAGGGCCGTCAATGAGCAGTTCTTC. It specifies CASSFSGRAVNEQFF.

The chain combines TRBV9 with TRBJ1-4, with 9 positions matching TRBD1. Germline V gives CDR1 SGDLS, CDR2 YYNGEE. The CDR3 loop spans 15 amino acids. V dropped 2 bases and J dropped 8; count of bases not matched to a gene: 7. CDR3 in DNA: TGTGCCAGCAGCGTTGGGGGACAGGGAGACGAAAAACTGTTTTTT. This translates into CASSVGGQGDEKLFF.